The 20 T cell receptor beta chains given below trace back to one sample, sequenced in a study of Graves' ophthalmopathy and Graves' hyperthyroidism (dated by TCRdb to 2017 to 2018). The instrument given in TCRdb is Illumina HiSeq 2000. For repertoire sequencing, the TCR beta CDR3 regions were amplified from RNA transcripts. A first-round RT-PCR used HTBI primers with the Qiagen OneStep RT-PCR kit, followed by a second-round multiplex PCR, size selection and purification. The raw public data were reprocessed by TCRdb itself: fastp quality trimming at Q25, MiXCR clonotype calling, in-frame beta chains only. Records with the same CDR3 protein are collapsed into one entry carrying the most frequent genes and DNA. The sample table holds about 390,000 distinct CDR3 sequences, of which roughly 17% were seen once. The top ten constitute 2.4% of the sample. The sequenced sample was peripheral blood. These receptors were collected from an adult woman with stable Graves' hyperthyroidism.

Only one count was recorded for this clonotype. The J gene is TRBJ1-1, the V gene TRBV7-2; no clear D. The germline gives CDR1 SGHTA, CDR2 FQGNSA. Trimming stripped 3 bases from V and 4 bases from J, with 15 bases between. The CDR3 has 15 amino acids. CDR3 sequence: CASSFLEFWGTEAFF. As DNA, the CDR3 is TGTGCCAGCAGCTTCCTTGAGTTTTGGGGCACTGAAGCTTTCTTT.

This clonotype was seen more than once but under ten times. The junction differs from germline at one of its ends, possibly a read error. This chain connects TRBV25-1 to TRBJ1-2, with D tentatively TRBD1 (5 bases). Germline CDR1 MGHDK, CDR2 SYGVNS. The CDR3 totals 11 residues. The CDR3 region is CSSSGGGGYTF. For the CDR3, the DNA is TGTTCCAGCAGTGGCGGGGGTGGCTACACCTTC.

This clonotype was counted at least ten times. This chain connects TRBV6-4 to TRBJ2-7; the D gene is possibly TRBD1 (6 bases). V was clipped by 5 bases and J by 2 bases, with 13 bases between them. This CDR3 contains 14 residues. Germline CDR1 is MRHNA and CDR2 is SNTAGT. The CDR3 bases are TGTGCCAGCAGTCGCGACAGGTTAGCCTACGAGCAGTACTTC. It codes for CASSRDRLAYEQYF.

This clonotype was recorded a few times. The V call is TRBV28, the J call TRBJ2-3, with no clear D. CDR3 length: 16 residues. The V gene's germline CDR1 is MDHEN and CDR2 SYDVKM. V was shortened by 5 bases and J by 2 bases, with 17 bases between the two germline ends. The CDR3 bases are TGTGCCAGCAGTCCCCCTCGGGCCCTATCCACAGATACGCAGTATTTT. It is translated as CASSPPRALSTDTQYF.

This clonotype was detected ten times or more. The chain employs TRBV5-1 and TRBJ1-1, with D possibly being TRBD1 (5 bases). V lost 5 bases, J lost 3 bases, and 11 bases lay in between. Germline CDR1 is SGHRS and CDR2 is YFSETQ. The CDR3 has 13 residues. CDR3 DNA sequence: TGCGCCAGCAGGGCAGGGCTGGACACTGAAGCTTTCTTT. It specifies CASRAGLDTEAFF.

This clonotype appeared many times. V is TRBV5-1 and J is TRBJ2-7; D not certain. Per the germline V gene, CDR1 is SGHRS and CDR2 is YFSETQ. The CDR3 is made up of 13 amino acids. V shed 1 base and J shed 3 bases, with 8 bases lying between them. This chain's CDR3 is CASSLSQDYEQYF. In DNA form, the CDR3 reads TGCGCCAGCAGCTTGTCCCAAGACTACGAGCAGTACTTC.

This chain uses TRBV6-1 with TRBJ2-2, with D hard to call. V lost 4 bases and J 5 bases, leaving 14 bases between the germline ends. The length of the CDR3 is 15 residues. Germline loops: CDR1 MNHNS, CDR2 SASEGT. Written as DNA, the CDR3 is TGTGCCAGCAGTGTCGTACAGCTACTTACCGGGGAGCTGTTTTTT. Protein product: CASSVVQLLTGELFF.

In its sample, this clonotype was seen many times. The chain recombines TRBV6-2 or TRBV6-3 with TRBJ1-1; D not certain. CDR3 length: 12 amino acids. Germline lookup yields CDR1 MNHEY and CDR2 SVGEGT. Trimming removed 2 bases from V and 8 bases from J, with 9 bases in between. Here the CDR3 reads CASSYAGNEAFF. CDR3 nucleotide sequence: TGTGCCAGCAGTTACGCAGGTAACGAAGCTTTCTTT.

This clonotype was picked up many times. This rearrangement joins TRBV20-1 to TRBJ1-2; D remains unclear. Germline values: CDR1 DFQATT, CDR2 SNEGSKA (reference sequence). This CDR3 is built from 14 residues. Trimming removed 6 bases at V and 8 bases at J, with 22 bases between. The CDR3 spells CSATPIEETWGYTF. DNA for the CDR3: TGCAGTGCCACCCCAATCGAGGAAACTTGGGGCTACACCTTC.

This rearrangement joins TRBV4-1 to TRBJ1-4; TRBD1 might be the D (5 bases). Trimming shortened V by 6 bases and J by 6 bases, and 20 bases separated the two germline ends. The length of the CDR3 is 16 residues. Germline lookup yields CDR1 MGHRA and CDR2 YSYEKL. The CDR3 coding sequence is TGCGCCAGCAGTTACATAACCGGGACGGAGGATGAAAAACTGTTTTTT. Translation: CASSYITGTEDEKLFF.

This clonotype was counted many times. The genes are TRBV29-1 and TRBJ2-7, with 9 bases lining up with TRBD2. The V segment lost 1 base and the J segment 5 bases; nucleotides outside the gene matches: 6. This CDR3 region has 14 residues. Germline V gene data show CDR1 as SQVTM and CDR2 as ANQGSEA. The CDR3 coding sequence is TGCAGCGTTGAAGTTGGCGGGAGGGCCCACGAGCAGTACTTC. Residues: CSVEVGGRAHEQYF.

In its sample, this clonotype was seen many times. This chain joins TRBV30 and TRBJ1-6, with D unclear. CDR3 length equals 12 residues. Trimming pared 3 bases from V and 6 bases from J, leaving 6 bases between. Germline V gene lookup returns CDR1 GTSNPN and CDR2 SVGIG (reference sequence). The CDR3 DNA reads TGTGCCTGGAGGGGTCTTAATTCACCCCTCCACTTT. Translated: CAWRGLNSPLHF.

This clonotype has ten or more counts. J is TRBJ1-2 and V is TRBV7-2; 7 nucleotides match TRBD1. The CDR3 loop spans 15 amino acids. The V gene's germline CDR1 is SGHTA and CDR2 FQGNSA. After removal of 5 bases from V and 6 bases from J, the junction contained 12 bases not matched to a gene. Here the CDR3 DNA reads TGTGCCAGCAGCCCGGCCCCGACAGGGTCTCATGGCTACACCTTC. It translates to CASSPAPTGSHGYTF.

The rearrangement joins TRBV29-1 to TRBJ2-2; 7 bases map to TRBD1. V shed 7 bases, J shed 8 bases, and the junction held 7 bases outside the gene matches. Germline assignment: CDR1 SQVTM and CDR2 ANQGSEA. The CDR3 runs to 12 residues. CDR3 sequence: CSGTGVKGELFF. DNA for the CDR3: TGCAGCGGAACAGGGGTGAAAGGGGAGCTGTTTTTT.

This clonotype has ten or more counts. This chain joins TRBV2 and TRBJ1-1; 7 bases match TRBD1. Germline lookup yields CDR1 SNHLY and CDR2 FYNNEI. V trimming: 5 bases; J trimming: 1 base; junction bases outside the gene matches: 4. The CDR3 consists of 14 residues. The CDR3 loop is CASSRDRANTEAFF. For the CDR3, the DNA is TGTGCCAGCAGTCGAGACAGGGCGAACACTGAAGCTTTCTTT. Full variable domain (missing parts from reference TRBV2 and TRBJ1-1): EPEVTQTPSHQVTQMGQEVILRCVPISNHLYFYWYRQILGQKVEFLVSFYNNEISEKSEIFDDQFSVERPDGSNFTLKIRSTKLEDSAMYFCASSRDRANTEAFFGQGTRLTVV.

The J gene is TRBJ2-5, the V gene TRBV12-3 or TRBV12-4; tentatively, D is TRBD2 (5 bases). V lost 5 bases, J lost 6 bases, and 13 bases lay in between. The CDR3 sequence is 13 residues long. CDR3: CASSEDSGQTQYF. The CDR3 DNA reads TGTGCCAGCAGTGAGGACTCCGGGCAGACCCAGTACTTC.

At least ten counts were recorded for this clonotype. In DNA form, the CDR3 reads TGCGCCAGCAGCTTGGGACAGGGGTCCACCGGGGAGCTGTTTTTT. Its protein product is CASSLGQGSTGELFF. The J gene is TRBJ2-2, the V gene TRBV5-1, with 8 bases identical to TRBD1. This CDR3 spans 15 amino acids. V was pared by 0 bases and J by 4 bases, with 2 bases of the junction left unmatched. CDR1 is SGHRS and CDR2 is YFSETQ in the germline V gene.

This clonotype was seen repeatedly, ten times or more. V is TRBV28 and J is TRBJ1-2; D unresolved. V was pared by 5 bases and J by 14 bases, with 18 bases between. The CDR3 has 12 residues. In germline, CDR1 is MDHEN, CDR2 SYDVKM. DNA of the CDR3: TGTGCCAGCAGTCCACCCGGCAGTGGATGGACCTTC. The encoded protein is CASSPPGSGWTF.

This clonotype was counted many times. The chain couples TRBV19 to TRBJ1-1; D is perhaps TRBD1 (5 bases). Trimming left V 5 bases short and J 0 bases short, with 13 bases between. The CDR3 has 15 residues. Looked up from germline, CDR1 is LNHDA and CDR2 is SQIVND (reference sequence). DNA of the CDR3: TGTGCCAGTAGTCCTGTGGGGGGGATGAACACTGAAGCTTTCTTT. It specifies CASSPVGGMNTEAFF.

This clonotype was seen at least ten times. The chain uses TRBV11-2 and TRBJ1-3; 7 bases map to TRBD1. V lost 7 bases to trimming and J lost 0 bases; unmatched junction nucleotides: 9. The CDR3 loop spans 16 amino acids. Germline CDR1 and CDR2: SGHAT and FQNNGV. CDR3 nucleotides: TGTGCCAGCACCACCCGAGGGGGCAACTCTGGAAACACCATATATTTT. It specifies CASTTRGGNSGNTIYF.